This entry features one T cell receptor (beta chain) sequence. The data stem from a study of blood T cell repertoires in COVID-19. Study in general: Specimens from acute and convalescent COVID-19 originated in the United States, Italy and Spain. PBMCs, B-cell-depleted T cells, or T cells provided the cDNA or gDNA that made up the material.

The method was immunoSEQ multiplex PCR; TCRdb's version includes in-frame clones alone and lacks a portion of them. This sample has 75,000 to 95,000 clones, with over 65% found just once. Germline V gene data show CDR1 as SGHRS and CDR2 as YFSETQ. The CDR3 length is 15 residues. The ends were cut back, 4 bases at V and 4 bases at J, with 15 bases in the middle. One Seattle source followed patients from active infection through their disease course. The chain is built from TRBV5-1 and TRBJ2-4; unclear D gene. This TCR derives from a man between 70 and 80 years old with COVID-19, enrolled during active disease. The material sequenced was peripheral blood. The CDR3 protein is CASSLGPHQKNIQYF. CDR3 coding DNA: TGCGCCAGCAGCCTGGGCCCTCACCAGAAAAACATTCAGTACTTC.